Listed below are T cell receptor beta chains from one sample, sequenced in a study of blood T cell repertoires in COVID-19. Generated by immunoSEQ multiplex PCR, the TCRdb table keeps only in-frame clones and is missing some. The sample shows approximately 250,000 clones, approximately 85% of them seen only once. Specimen: PBMCs or T cells enriched from blood (not recorded which). All receptors derive from a woman under 40 who had recovered from COVID-19. CDR3s include the opening cysteine and the closing phenylalanine or tryptophan. The D gene is left open where the match is weak. Expanded clones get a size class; other rows say once, few or many, or leave the size out.

d_call	v_call	clone_size	j_call	cdr3_nt	cdr3_aa
.	TRBV6-5	.	TRBJ1-1	TGTGCCAGCAGGGACAGGAACACTGAAGCTTTCTTT	CASRDRNTEAFF
TRBD2	TRBV2	.	TRBJ2-1	TGTGCCACCGGACTAGCGGGGGCACGCTACAATGAGCAGTTCTTC	CATGLAGARYNEQFF
.	TRBV5-6	.	TRBJ1-2	TGTGCCAGCAGCTTGGGTGAGGTCCGCCACTCTACTAACTATGGCTACACCTTC	CASSLGEVRHSTNYGYTF
.	TRBV28	.	TRBJ1-3	TGTGCCAGCAGCGGACATGACGCCGACTCTGGAAACACCATATATTTT	CASSGHDADSGNTIYF
.	TRBV11-2	.	TRBJ2-7	TGTGCCAGCAGCTCCGACTATCTCGACGAGCAGTACTTC	CASSSDYLDEQYF
.	TRBV2	once	TRBJ1-1	TGTGCCAGCAGTGAACCAGGGAACACTGAAGCTTTCTTT	CASSEPGNTEAFF
.	TRBV7-9	.	TRBJ2-1	TGTGCCAGCAGCCTCGGACTGGAGACCTACAATGAGCAGTTCTTC	CASSLGLETYNEQFF
TRBD1	TRBV30	.	TRBJ1-5	TGTGCCTGGAGCCTACAGGGGAGGTACAATCAGCCCCAGCATTTT	CAWSLQGRYNQPQHF
TRBD1	TRBV6-2/TRBV6-3	once	TRBJ1-2	TGTGCCAGCAGTTATCCCGGGACAGGGGAAGGCTACACCTTC	CASSYPGTGEGYTF
.	TRBV24-1	.	TRBJ1-5	TGTGCCACCAGTGATTTCGGCAATCAGCCCCAGCATTTT	CATSDFGNQPQHF
TRBD1	TRBV28	.	TRBJ2-1	TGTGCCAGCAGTTTAGGGGGGACAGGGGCTTACAATGAGCAGTTCTTC	CASSLGGTGAYNEQFF
TRBD2	TRBV19	once	TRBJ2-3	TGTGCCAGTAGTCCGGGGGGGGGCGCAGATACGCAGTATTTT	CASSPGGGADTQYF
TRBD1	TRBV11-2	.	TRBJ1-3	TGTGCCAGCAGCTTTGGGCTGGGGGGACAGGCCGGAAACACCATATATTTT	CASSFGLGGQAGNTIYF
.	TRBV28	.	TRBJ1-5	TGTGCCAGCAGTCCTATCCGGGTTGAGCCCCAGCATTTT	CASSPIRVEPQHF
.	TRBV20-1	.	TRBJ2-7	TGCAGTGCTAGTTTTGGGGGGTGGGCCTACGAGCAGTACTTC	CSASFGGWAYEQYF
.	TRBV10-3	.	TRBJ2-7	TGTGCCATCAGTGAACTAGATCCCTACGAGCAGTACTTC	CAISELDPYEQYF
.	TRBV2	.	TRBJ1-2	TGTGCCAGATCCGGGGGGAATGGCTACACCTTC	CARSGGNGYTF
TRBD1	TRBV11-1	.	TRBJ1-2	TGTGCCAGCAGCTTAGGAGGGACAGGGGCGAACTATGGCTACACCTTC	CASSLGGTGANYGYTF
.	TRBV25-1	.	TRBJ1-5	TGTGCCAGCCCCCCCGGGTCCTATCAGCCCCAGCATTTT	CASPPGSYQPQHF
TRBD1	TRBV5-1	.	TRBJ1-6	TGCGCCAGCAGCTTGGCCACCGGGACAGCTAATTCACCCCTCCACTTT	CASSLATGTANSPLHF
.	TRBV18	few	TRBJ1-4	TGTGCCAGCTCCCCGAACAGGGAAAAACTGTTTTTT	CASSPNREKLFF
.	TRBV28	once	TRBJ1-4	TGTGCCAGCAGTTTAACCGGGTTGAATGAAAAACTGTTTTTT	CASSLTGLNEKLFF
.	TRBV4-1	.	TRBJ1-2	TGCGCCAGCAGCCAAGGCCTCCCTCTACAGGACCCCTACGACTATGGCTACACCTTC	CASSQGLPLQDPYDYGYTF
.	TRBV3-1/TRBV3-2	.	TRBJ2-7	TGTGCCAGCAGAACCCGACCTAACGGGGTCTACGAGCAGTACTTC	CASRTRPNGVYEQYF
.	TRBV6-5	once	TRBJ2-1	TGTGCCAGCAGTTACTCTACGGGGGAATTCAGGAATGAGCAGTTCTTC	CASSYSTGEFRNEQFF
.	TRBV29-1	.	TRBJ1-1	TGCAGCGTTGTTAGGCAGGGAGGGGGGAACACTGAAGCTTTCTTT	CSVVRQGGGNTEAFF
TRBD1	TRBV4-2	.	TRBJ1-5	TGTGCCAGCAGCCAAGATCAACAGGGGTGGCAGCCCCAGCATTTT	CASSQDQQGWQPQHF
.	TRBV2	.	TRBJ2-3	TGTGCCAGCAGTGCTGAGGGCACAGATACGCAGTATTTT	CASSAEGTDTQYF
.	TRBV7-9	.	TRBJ2-3	TGTGCCAGCAGTCCGGACTACCACCTCACAGATACGCAGTATTTT	CASSPDYHLTDTQYF